One sample yielded the 7 T cell receptor beta chains listed below, sequenced in a study of Graves' ophthalmopathy and Graves' hyperthyroidism (dated by TCRdb to 2017 to 2018). TCRdb shows the sequencer as Illumina HiSeq 2000. TCR beta CDR3 regions were amplified from RNA transcripts for repertoire sequencing. A first-round RT-PCR used HTBI primers with the Qiagen OneStep RT-PCR kit, followed by a second-round multiplex PCR, size selection and purification. TCRdb ran its own pipeline on the public reads, namely fastp trimming at Q25 and MiXCR clone calling, and kept in-frame beta chains. Identical CDR3 protein sequences are pooled into one entry, listed with their most common genes and DNA. This sample lists 620,000 or so distinct CDR3 sequences; about 20% were detected once. More than 5.5% of the sample is held by the ten biggest clonotypes. The sample was peripheral blood. These TCRs come from a woman aged 18-29 years with stable Graves' hyperthyroidism. Some clones in this sample may be carry-over from other donors' samples. Donor details come from another sample of the same person, matched by shared clones.

In this sample, this clonotype turned up a few times. The chain uses TRBV28 and TRBJ2-7; 8 bases are shared with TRBD2. The germline gives CDR1 MDHEN, CDR2 SYDVKM. Unmatched junction bases numbered 7, after V lost 3 bases and J lost 3 bases. The CDR3 is 15 residues long. CDR3 sequence: CASSFKTGGLYEQYF. In DNA, the CDR3 is TGTGCCAGCAGTTTCAAAACGGGGGGGCTCTACGAGCAGTACTTC.

Many counts were recorded for this clonotype. V usage is TRBV20-1 and J usage is TRBJ1-1; D unclear. The V and J ends lost 3 bases and 3 bases respectively, with 17 bases between them. Per germline, CDR1 DFQATT and CDR2 SNEGSKA (reference sequence). CDR3 size: 15 residues. The CDR3 DNA is TGCAGTGCTAGTATGATGGGGAAGGAGGACACTGAAGCTTTCTTT. This sequence encodes CSASMMGKEDTEAFF.

The chain has TRBV12-3 or TRBV12-4 and TRBJ1-3; 7 bases agree with TRBD1. The length of the CDR3 is 16 residues. Germline trimming cut 7 bases from V and 2 bases from J; bases unmatched to any gene: 11. Here the CDR3 reads CASTIPGGVAGNTIYF. The DNA of the CDR3 is TGTGCCAGCACTATCCCAGGGGGGGTCGCTGGAAACACCATATATTTT.

This chain joins TRBV28 and TRBJ1-6; 7 nucleotides align to TRBD1. The CDR3 extends over 17 amino acids. V trimming: 5 bases; J trimming: 4 bases; junction bases outside the gene matches: 11. CDR1 MDHEN and CDR2 SYDVKM come from the germline V gene. For the CDR3, the DNA is TGTGCCAGCAGTCTCCGGACAGGCCTTACGTATAATTCACCCCTCCACTTT. Protein: CASSLRTGLTYNSPLHF.

This chain connects TRBV7-2 to TRBJ1-3; D gene ambiguous. Per the germline V gene, CDR1 is SGHTA and CDR2 is FQGNSA. Trimming took 5 bases from V and 8 from J, leaving 16 bases between them. The CDR3 loop spans 14 amino acids. CDR3 sequence reads: CASSQVPGPHTIYF. The CDR3 nucleotides are TGTGCCAGCAGCCAAGTCCCAGGACCACACACCATATATTTT. Supplemented by reference TRBV7-2 and TRBJ1-3, the full variable domain reads GAGVSQSPSNKVTEKGKDVELRCDPISGHTALYWYRQSLGQGLEFLIYFQGNSAPDKSGLPSDRFSAERTGGSVSTLTIQRTQQEDSAVYLCASSQVPGPHTIYFGEGSWLTVV.

There are many counts of this clonotype. This chain uses TRBV11-3 with TRBJ2-7; 9 bases match TRBD1. Germline V gene sequence: CDR1 SGHNT, CDR2 YENEEA. After removal of 5 bases from V and 4 bases from J, the junction contained 9 bases not matched to a gene. The CDR3 runs 15 residues. The CDR3 sequence: CASSAAPGQGYEQYF. Written as DNA, the CDR3 is TGTGCCAGCAGCGCCGCTCCGGGACAGGGATACGAGCAGTACTTC.

In its sample, this clonotype was seen once. This rearrangement joins TRBV2 to TRBJ1-5; possibly TRBD1 for D (6 bases). The V gene lost 8 bases and the J gene lost 3 bases, with 17 bases spanning the gap. The CDR3 has 15 amino acids. Germline values: CDR1 SNHLY, CDR2 FYNNEI. This CDR3 is CASGDRRGDNQPQHF. The CDR3 DNA reads as TGTGCCAGCGGCGACAGGAGGGGTGACAATCAGCCCCAGCATTTT.